The rows below give T cell receptor beta chains drawn from one sample of a study of cytomegalovirus exposure and HLA in healthy donors. Profiled with immunoSEQ multiplex PCR; TCRdb holds only in-frame clones, not every one. The sample lists about 98,000 clones, 70% to 80% occurring once. Specimen: PBMCs. Receptors originate from a man in his 60s in good health and CMV-seropositive. The CDR3 runs from the conserved cysteine through the conserved F or W. The D gene is left open where the match is weak. Not every row has a clone size; where given, it reads once, few, many or a size class.

CDR3nt: TGTGCCACCAGCAGAGACGTCAGGGAGACCCAGTACTTC
CDR3aa: CATSRDVRETQYF
j_gene: TRBJ2-5
abundance: .
v_gene: TRBV15
d_gene: .

CDR3nt: TGTGCCATCAGCCTGGGACAATCCTACAATGAGCAGTTCTTC
CDR3aa: CAISLGQSYNEQFF
j_gene: TRBJ2-1
abundance: .
v_gene: TRBV10-3
d_gene: .

CDR3nt: TGTGCCAGCAGCTTGTCTGGTGCTGGGAGCTCCTACAATGAGCAGTTCTTC
CDR3aa: CASSLSGAGSSYNEQFF
j_gene: TRBJ2-1
abundance: .
v_gene: TRBV5-6
d_gene: .

CDR3nt: TGTGCCAGCAGCTTAGAGTCCGGGGGGTATTCACCCCTCCACTTT
CDR3aa: CASSLESGGYSPLHF
j_gene: TRBJ1-6
abundance: .
v_gene: TRBV11-2
d_gene: .

CDR3nt: TGTGCCAGCAGTGAACTAGCGGGGGGTACAGAGACCCAGTACTTC
CDR3aa: CASSELAGGTETQYF
j_gene: TRBJ2-5
abundance: once
v_gene: TRBV6-4
d_gene: TRBD2

CDR3nt: TGCGCCAGCAGTGAGACCGGATTGCAGCGGGGGGGCCACGAGCAGTACTTC
CDR3aa: CASSETGLQRGGHEQYF
j_gene: TRBJ2-7
abundance: .
v_gene: TRBV10-2
d_gene: TRBD2

CDR3nt: TGTGCCAGTAGCCTACAGGGATCGTCCTACGAGCAGTACTTC
CDR3aa: CASSLQGSSYEQYF
j_gene: TRBJ2-7
abundance: .
v_gene: TRBV19
d_gene: .

CDR3nt: TGTGCCAGCAGCTTGCAACAGGACACTGAAGCTTTCTTT
CDR3aa: CASSLQQDTEAFF
j_gene: TRBJ1-1
abundance: few
v_gene: TRBV7-2
d_gene: .

CDR3nt: TGTGCCAGCAGTCCGGTGATAGGGGCAAACGAAAAACTGTTTTTT
CDR3aa: CASSPVIGANEKLFF
j_gene: TRBJ1-4
abundance: once
v_gene: TRBV28
d_gene: .

CDR3nt: TGTGCCAGCAGCTCCTATCCCAGAGGGGGTGCACTAGGCACAGATACGCAGTATTTT
CDR3aa: CASSSYPRGGALGTDTQYF
j_gene: TRBJ2-3
abundance: .
v_gene: TRBV7-8
d_gene: .

CDR3nt: TGTGCCAGCAGTGCGCTGGACCTGGGACAGGGATACGAGCAGTACTTC
CDR3aa: CASSALDLGQGYEQYF
j_gene: TRBJ2-7
abundance: .
v_gene: TRBV25-1
d_gene: TRBD1

CDR3nt: TGTGCCAGCAGTGGAGGGACAGGTCGAGAGACCCAGTACTTC
CDR3aa: CASSGGTGRETQYF
j_gene: TRBJ2-5
abundance: few
v_gene: TRBV2
d_gene: TRBD1

CDR3nt: TGTGCCAGCAGGTATGGTAGCGGGCGCACAGATACGCAGTATTTT
CDR3aa: CASRYGSGRTDTQYF
j_gene: TRBJ2-3
abundance: .
v_gene: TRBV6-5
d_gene: TRBD2

CDR3nt: TGTGCCAGCAGTCCCCGACAGGGTTTAGACAATGAGCAGTTCTTC
CDR3aa: CASSPRQGLDNEQFF
j_gene: TRBJ2-1
abundance: few
v_gene: TRBV27
d_gene: TRBD1

CDR3nt: TGTGCCAGCAATTCAGGGGGCATAGGGGATGAAAAACTGTTTTTT
CDR3aa: CASNSGGIGDEKLFF
j_gene: TRBJ1-4
abundance: .
v_gene: TRBV6-1
d_gene: TRBD1

CDR3nt: TGTGCCAGTAGTATCCCTCCGACAGGGAGAAATGGCTACACCTTC
CDR3aa: CASSIPPTGRNGYTF
j_gene: TRBJ1-2
abundance: .
v_gene: TRBV19
d_gene: TRBD1

CDR3nt: TGTGCCAGCTTAGGGGTTAGCTCTGGAAACACCATATATTTT
CDR3aa: CASLGVSSGNTIYF
j_gene: TRBJ1-3
abundance: once
v_gene: TRBV28
d_gene: .

CDR3nt: TGTGCCAGCAGCTTAGGACCCCCAGGGACCCAGTACTTC
CDR3aa: CASSLGPPGTQYF
j_gene: TRBJ2-5
abundance: .
v_gene: TRBV7-8
d_gene: .

CDR3nt: TGTGCCAGCAGTGGGGTTAGGGGCAACGGAAACTATGGCTACACCTTC
CDR3aa: CASSGVRGNGNYGYTF
j_gene: TRBJ1-2
abundance: once
v_gene: TRBV27
d_gene: .

CDR3nt: TGTGCCAGTAGTACCCCCGCCGGACAGTCGGAGCAGTACTTC
CDR3aa: CASSTPAGQSEQYF
j_gene: TRBJ2-7
abundance: .
v_gene: TRBV19
d_gene: .

CDR3nt: TGTGCCCGAGCGACAGGGCTAAACTATGGCTACACCTTC
CDR3aa: CARATGLNYGYTF
j_gene: TRBJ1-2
abundance: .
v_gene: TRBV30
d_gene: TRBD1

CDR3nt: TGTGCCATCACCGTGGGAGATGGCTACACCTTC
CDR3aa: CAITVGDGYTF
j_gene: TRBJ1-2
abundance: .
v_gene: TRBV10-3
d_gene: .

CDR3nt: TGTGCCAGCAGTTCCCTTGGGACAGGGGGCCTGGGGGGCTACACCTTC
CDR3aa: CASSSLGTGGLGGYTF
j_gene: TRBJ1-2
abundance: .
v_gene: TRBV27
d_gene: TRBD1

CDR3nt: TGTGCCAGCAGTCCCCGGGTACCCGGGGAGCTGTTTTTT
CDR3aa: CASSPRVPGELFF
j_gene: TRBJ2-2
abundance: .
v_gene: TRBV27
d_gene: .

CDR3nt: TGTGCCAGCACTCCCCAGGAGGGATCGGAGACCCAGTACTTC
CDR3aa: CASTPQEGSETQYF
j_gene: TRBJ2-5
abundance: few
v_gene: TRBV7-2
d_gene: .

CDR3nt: TGTGCCAGCAGCTTACGGGCGGGGGGGATCTACAATGAGCAGTTCTTC
CDR3aa: CASSLRAGGIYNEQFF
j_gene: TRBJ2-1
abundance: .
v_gene: TRBV7-9
d_gene: TRBD2

CDR3nt: TGTGCCAGCAGCTCCGGACTAGCGGTGCGCGAGCAGTACTTC
CDR3aa: CASSSGLAVREQYF
j_gene: TRBJ2-7
abundance: .
v_gene: TRBV5-6
d_gene: TRBD2

CDR3nt: TGTGCCAGCAGCTTGGAACCGTCAGCGTTTGGCGAGCAGTACTTC
CDR3aa: CASSLEPSAFGEQYF
j_gene: TRBJ2-7
abundance: .
v_gene: TRBV5-6
d_gene: .

CDR3nt: TGTGCCAGCAGCTTAAAACAGGGGGGTAACGGCTACACCTTC
CDR3aa: CASSLKQGGNGYTF
j_gene: TRBJ1-2
abundance: .
v_gene: TRBV7-9
d_gene: TRBD1

CDR3nt: TGTGCCAGCACACCGGGACAGAACACCGGGGAGCTGTTTTTT
CDR3aa: CASTPGQNTGELFF
j_gene: TRBJ2-2
abundance: .
v_gene: TRBV6-5
d_gene: .

CDR3nt: TGCGCCAGCAGCCAAGCCCTCACAGGGGACTATGGCTACACCTTC
CDR3aa: CASSQALTGDYGYTF
j_gene: TRBJ1-2
abundance: .
v_gene: TRBV4-3
d_gene: TRBD1

CDR3nt: TGTGCCAGTAGCTACACAGCGGGGGGCGCGTACGAGCAGTACTTC
CDR3aa: CASSYTAGGAYEQYF
j_gene: TRBJ2-7
abundance: .
v_gene: TRBV19
d_gene: TRBD2

CDR3nt: TGTGCCAGCAAGGACAGACCCTATGGCTACACCTTC
CDR3aa: CASKDRPYGYTF
j_gene: TRBJ1-2
abundance: .
v_gene: TRBV2
d_gene: .

CDR3nt: TGTGCCAGCAGCCAAGTTTGGTTGCGGGGGGAACAAGAGACCCAGTACTTC
CDR3aa: CASSQVWLRGEQETQYF
j_gene: TRBJ2-5
abundance: .
v_gene: TRBV4-2
d_gene: TRBD2

CDR3nt: TGTGCCAGTAGTATAGAGCTGCGTACTGAAGCTTTCTTT
CDR3aa: CASSIELRTEAFF
j_gene: TRBJ1-1
abundance: .
v_gene: TRBV19
d_gene: .

CDR3nt: TGCGCCAGCAGCCACCCGGGACAGAACATCTACGAGCAGTACTTC
CDR3aa: CASSHPGQNIYEQYF
j_gene: TRBJ2-7
abundance: .
v_gene: TRBV4-1
d_gene: TRBD1

CDR3nt: TGCGCCAGCAGCTTGGAACAGGGGTCATTGGGGTCACCCCTCCACTTT
CDR3aa: CASSLEQGSLGSPLHF
j_gene: TRBJ1-6
abundance: .
v_gene: TRBV5-1
d_gene: TRBD1

CDR3nt: TGTGCCAGCAGCTTGTACCGGGGCGAGCAGTACTTC
CDR3aa: CASSLYRGEQYF
j_gene: TRBJ2-7
abundance: .
v_gene: TRBV5-6
d_gene: .

CDR3nt: TGTGCCAGCAGCCAAGATTACAGGGGCTCCTACGAGCAGTACTTC
CDR3aa: CASSQDYRGSYEQYF
j_gene: TRBJ2-7
abundance: .
v_gene: TRBV4-2
d_gene: TRBD1

CDR3nt: TGCGCCAGCAGCCAAGAACCCCTAACTAGCGGGGGGGCAAGTCGCTACGAGCAGTACTTC
CDR3aa: CASSQEPLTSGGASRYEQYF
j_gene: TRBJ2-7
abundance: .
v_gene: TRBV4-1
d_gene: TRBD2

CDR3nt: TGCGCCAGCAGCTTGGGCGCAGGGGCGTCAAACTTC
CDR3aa: CASSLGAGASNF
j_gene: TRBJ2-7
abundance: .
v_gene: TRBV5-1
d_gene: .

CDR3nt: TGTGCCAGCAGCCAATCGGGCACCGGGGAGCTGTTTTTT
CDR3aa: CASSQSGTGELFF
j_gene: TRBJ2-2
abundance: .
v_gene: TRBV7-9
d_gene: .